This T cell receptor beta chain was recovered during a study of T cells after somatic rescue of genetic block. Deletions cut 0 bases from V and 4 bases from J, with 9 bases between. There are 14 residues in the CDR3. The germline CDR1 and CDR2 sequences are MNHEY and SVGAGI. Libraries were prepared by immunoSEQ multiplex PCR; TCRdb keeps only in-frame clonotypes and omits some of them. The sample gives tens of thousands of clones, just over 90% of which show up once; around 3% is in the top ten. This clone occurred once. Sequenced: peripheral blood mononuclear cells (PBMCs). The chain carries TRBV6-5 and TRBJ1-2, with D tentatively TRBD1 (5 bases). The clonotype comes from a man in his forties. In nucleotides, the CDR3 is TGTGCCAGCAGTTACTCGGGGGGGACCTATGGCTACACCTTC. Translation gives CASSYSGGTYGYTF.